Presented here are 21 T cell receptor beta chains from one specimen sequenced in a study of T cells expressing NK-cell markers. TCRdb re-called the 5' RACE reads and catalogs CDR3 proteins one per entry, DNA excluded. The sample data list fewer than 400,000 distinct CDR3 sequences. The sequenced sample was blood T cells: a sorted CD56 or NKG2C T cell subset, CD4+ or CD8+ T cells, or bulk PBMC T cells (not recorded which). These receptors were obtained from a man aged 18 to 69 in good health.

The chain joins TRBV18 to TRBJ1-3; lacking DNA, the TRBD1 call made by TCRdb goes unchecked. In germline, CDR1 is KGHSH, CDR2 LQKENI. This CDR3 has 18 amino acids. CDR3 loop: CASSPGLGQQSSGNTIYF.

This chain joins TRBV6-1 and TRBJ2-5; TCRdb lists TRBD2, though no DNA is available to test this call. CDR3 length: 13 residues. Germline CDR1 reads MNHNS; CDR2 reads SASEGT. The CDR3 reads CASTGALGETQYF.

The CDR3: CASSYGQRAEQYF. V is TRBV6-5 and J is TRBJ2-7; without DNA, the TCRdb call of TRBD1 cannot be checked. The V gene's germline CDR1 is MNHEY and CDR2 SVGAGI. There are 13 residues in the CDR3.

The CDR3 loop is CASSHIVGTGGFEQYF. J is TRBJ2-7 and V is TRBV3-1; without DNA, the TCRdb call of TRBD1 cannot be checked. The CDR3 has 16 residues. Germline V gene sequence: CDR1 LGHDT, CDR2 YNNKEL (reference sequence).

The chain combines TRBV7-9 with TRBJ2-2; lacking DNA, the TRBD2 call made by TCRdb goes unchecked. The CDR3 sequence is 13 residues long. In germline, CDR1 is SEHNR, CDR2 FQNEAQ (reference sequence). Here the CDR3 reads CWVNSGVTGELFF.

The gene calls are TRBV27 and TRBJ1-6. CDR3 length: 13 residues. Germline V gene data show CDR1 as MNHEY and CDR2 as SMNVEV (reference sequence). This CDR3 is CASSLRSNSPLHF.

This chain uses TRBV24-1 with TRBJ1-5; the D call from TCRdb, TRBD1, cannot be confirmed without DNA. This CDR3 is 14 amino acids long. Germline values: CDR1 KGHDR, CDR2 SFDVKD. CDR3 in amino acids: CATSDRGTNQPQHF.

The gene calls are TRBV9 and TRBJ2-2; the TCRdb call, TRBD1, lacks DNA for checking. The CDR3 consists of 16 residues. Germline CDR1 reads SGDLS; CDR2 reads YYNGEE. CDR3 loop: CASSVVGGTFPGELFF.

The chain recombines TRBV13 with TRBJ2-1; the TCRdb call, TRBD1, lacks DNA for checking. The CDR3 runs to 16 residues. Germline lookup yields CDR1 PRHDT and CDR2 FYEKMQ (reference sequence). CDR3 residues: CASSHHQGGNYNEQFF. Together with reference TRBV13 and TRBJ2-1, the CDR3 gives the full variable domain: AAGVIQSPRHLIKEKRETATLKCYPIPRHDTVYWYQQGPGQDPQFLISFYEKMQSDKGSIPDRFSAQQFSDYHSELNMSSLELGDSALYFCASSHHQGGNYNEQFFGPGTRLTVL.

This chain links TRBV6-2 or TRBV6-3 with TRBJ2-1; TCRdb returns TRBD2, unconfirmable since there is no DNA. The germline V gene has CDR1 MNHEY and CDR2 SVGEGT. The CDR3 is made up of 14 amino acids. CDR3 loop: CASNLAGASSEQFF.

The chain couples TRBV20-1 to TRBJ1-5. The CDR3 contains 14 residues. The germline V gene has CDR1 DFQATT and CDR2 SNEGSKA (reference sequence). This chain's CDR3 is CSATWEGSNQPQHF.

The genes are TRBV15 and TRBJ2-5; with no DNA, the TCRdb D assignment of TRBD1 cannot be verified. The CDR3 length is 15 residues. Germline V gives CDR1 LNHNV, CDR2 YYDKDF (reference sequence). This chain's CDR3 is CATTGGQIGSETQYF.

This chain links TRBV7-2 with TRBJ2-7; the TRBD1 assignment by TCRdb is unverifiable without DNA. The length of the CDR3 is 16 residues. Germline CDR1 and CDR2: SGHTA and FQGNSA. The CDR3 sequence is CASSLGTGVPSDEQYF.

V and J are TRBV7-2 and TRBJ2-3. Germline assignment: CDR1 SGHTA and CDR2 FQGNSA. The CDR3 extends over 15 amino acids. This CDR3 reads CASSEFFISTDTQYF.

The chain links TRBV3-1 to TRBJ2-3; TCRdb returns TRBD2, unconfirmable since there is no DNA. The length of the CDR3 is 15 residues. The germline gives CDR1 LGHDT, CDR2 YNNKEL (reference sequence). CDR3 amino acids: CASRPTRLSTDTQYF.

The J gene is TRBJ1-2, the V gene TRBV19; the TRBD1 assignment by TCRdb is unverifiable without DNA. Germline CDR1 reads LNHDA; CDR2 reads SQIVND (reference sequence). CDR3 size: 15 residues. The chain's CDR3 is CASGTDHHFNYGYTF.

The chain couples TRBV29-1 to TRBJ1-6; the D gene TCRdb calls, TRBD1, cannot be checked with no DNA. Per the germline V gene, CDR1 is SQVTM and CDR2 is ANQGSEA. The CDR3 is 13 residues long. This chain's CDR3 is CSVEDVTGAPLHF.

The J gene is TRBJ2-1, the V gene TRBV7-3; as DNA is missing, the TRBD1 call by TCRdb cannot be tested. The CDR3 length is 14 residues. In germline, CDR1 is SGHTA, CDR2 FQGTGA. CDR3 residues: CASSAQRDTHRQFF.

The CDR3 sequence is CASSRDPNSPLHF. This chain joins TRBV4-1 and TRBJ1-6. The germline CDR1 and CDR2 sequences are MGHRA and YSYEKL. This CDR3 has 13 amino acids.

This sequence joins TRBV5-5 and TRBJ1-2; as DNA is missing, the TRBD1 call by TCRdb cannot be tested. The CDR3 runs 15 residues. Germline V lookup: CDR1 SGHKS, CDR2 YYEKEE (reference sequence). The CDR3 spells CASSYTTTGLYGYTF.

The chain uses TRBV12-3 or TRBV12-4 and TRBJ1-5. The CDR3 contains 17 residues. CDR3 residues: CASSRDRGIYSNQPQHF.